The source of this T cell receptor (beta chain) is a study of blood T cell repertoires in COVID-19. Using immunoSEQ multiplex PCR, the repertoire was profiled, and TCRdb retains in-frame clones only, with some absent. Of around 230,000 clones listed, about four fifths are singletons. The sample comprised peripheral blood. The clonotype was recovered from a woman over 75 with acute or convalescent COVID-19.

In nucleotides, the CDR3 is TGTGCCAGCACCGCGGGGCGGGGGCAGACCTACTATGGCTACACCTTC. Amino acid sequence: CASTAGRGQTYYGYTF. The chain has TRBV5-4 and TRBJ1-2; D might be TRBD1 (6 bases). The V and J ends lost 6 bases and 3 bases respectively, with 21 bases between them. The CDR3 length is 16 residues. Per germline, CDR1 SGHNT and CDR2 YYREEE (reference sequence).